Only a few counts were recorded for the clone carrying this T cell receptor (beta chain). In the study's own analysis: Estimated nucleated cell counts came from reference gene primer amplification. TCRdb's copy holds only in-frame clones and misses some; the assay was immunoSEQ multiplex PCR. Clone size and the V and J calls come from that table; the DNA yielded D and trimming. The data contain around 130,000 clones, around nine tenths of them singletons. The source of the sample is a study of blood T cell repertoires in COVID-19. Study at large: Italy, Spain and the United States were the sources of the convalescent and acute COVID-19 samples. PBMCs, B-cell-depleted T cells, or T cells were the source of the cDNA or gDNA that made up the material.

V gave up 4 bases and J gave up 5 bases; unmatched junction bases: 6. Germline assignment: CDR1 SGHNT and CDR2 YYREEE (reference sequence). The CDR3 runs to 14 residues. The clonotype was recovered from a human donor in a cohort sampled during active COVID-19. Sequencing was performed on peripheral blood. The chain has TRBV5-4 and TRBJ2-1, with TRBD2 matching over 7 bases. CDR3 sequence (DNA): TGTGCCAGCAGCAGACCGGGACTAAACAATGAGCAGTTCTTC. Translated: CASSRPGLNNEQFF.